This T cell receptor beta chain was found in a study of regulatory T cells in long-lasting Graves disease. This clonotype has at least ten counts. Its specificity is not known. Findings and limits, study-wide: Researchers examined only peripheral blood and not thyroid tissue.

Time point given: newly diagnosed GD, antithyroid drugs for less than 3 months. With RNA extracted from PBMCs as input, the TCR library was made. Through Arm-PCR of CDR3 regions and iRepertoire HTBI primers, TCR beta libraries were built. In TCRdb, the multiplex PCR reads were re-called with MiXCR into one record per CDR3 protein. The sample gives 450,000 to 650,000 distinct CDR3 sequences, around 16% of which show up once; about 25% is in the top ten. These same records also appear under a second study, on T cells in Graves' hyperthyroidism and ophthalmopathy. As that report states: When ophthalmopathy did not progress within 18 months, Graves' hyperthyroidism was considered stable. First-round RT-PCR of the TCR CDR3 relied on the HTBI primer set.

Sequences were derived from peripheral blood mononuclear cells (PBMCs), sampled at new diagnosis, from a patient treated with antithyroid drugs. The receptor comes from a woman aged 35-60 years with Graves disease.

The CDR3 DNA is TGTGCCAGCAGCGGGCCCATGGGACACCTCAACAATGAGCAGTTCTTC. This translates into CASSGPMGHLNNEQFF. V and J are TRBV7-2 and TRBJ2-1; D perhaps matches TRBD1 (6 bases). Trimming removed 5 bases at V and 5 bases at J, with 19 bases between. The CDR3 totals 16 residues. Looked up from germline, CDR1 is SGHTA and CDR2 is FQGNSA. Drawing the rest from reference TRBV7-2 and TRBJ2-1, the complete variable domain is GAGVSQSPSNKVTEKGKDVELRCDPISGHTALYWYRQSLGQGLEFLIYFQGNSAPDKSGLPSDRFSAERTGGSVSTLTIQRTQQEDSAVYLCASSGPMGHLNNEQFFGPGTRLTVL.